The sequence of this T cell receptor beta chain was determined in a study of T cells after yellow fever vaccination. General study results and limits: Highly abundant clonotypes carried over from the bulk population could end up in FACS-sorted repertoires as contaminants. Most primary-vaccination clones recurred post-booster (around 95% CD4, over 70% CD8).

TCRdb used MiXCR to reprocess the 5' RACE reads, holding one entry per CDR3 protein. The data hold over 300,000 distinct CDR3 sequences, with around 3.6% observed a single time. This clonotype showed up just a few times. No antigen is known for it. The CDR3 has 13 residues. CDR1 DFQATT and CDR2 SNEGSKA come from the germline V gene (reference sequence). V trimming: 7 bases; J trimming: 5 bases; junction bases outside the gene matches: 8. The material was PBMCs, obtained on the day of the yellow fever booster vaccination. The sequence was collected from a man younger than 35 who received the YFV17D yellow fever vaccine. The chain is built from TRBV20-1 and TRBJ1-2; TRBD1 aligns across 9 bases. The DNA of the CDR3 is TGCAGTGTTGGACAGGGGCTGATATATGGCTACACCTTC. This codes for CSVGQGLIYGYTF.